One sample yielded the 27 T cell receptor beta chains listed below, sequenced in a study of OX40 agonist ivuxolimab in advanced cancers. Generated by immunoSEQ multiplex PCR, the TCRdb table keeps only in-frame clones and is missing some. Of 60,000 to 80,000 clones listed, roughly 81% are singletons. Specimen: CD4+ or CD8+ T cells sorted from blood, collected in a trial of the OX40 agonist ivuxolimab. These receptors originate from an adult with an advanced solid tumor such as melanoma, head and neck, liver or kidney cancer.

This clone was recorded once. The J gene is TRBJ2-1, the V gene TRBV6-1; 8 nucleotides agree with TRBD2. Germline V gives CDR1 MNHNS, CDR2 SASEGT. The CDR3 sequence is 15 residues long. J lost 8 bases, V lost 5 bases, and 11 bases had no gene match. CDR3 protein: CASSISGAPWDEQFF. CDR3 coding DNA: TGTGCCAGCAGTATTAGCGGGGCCCCTTGGGATGAGCAGTTCTTC.

The chain couples TRBV7-2 to TRBJ2-1; 9 bases map to TRBD2. V lost 7 bases to trimming and J lost 4 bases; unmatched junction nucleotides: 11. The CDR3 extends over 16 amino acids. Germline V gives CDR1 SGHTA, CDR2 FQGNSA. CDR3 sequence: CASTGLASGVYNEQFF. In DNA, the CDR3 is TGTGCCAGCACCGGGTTGGCTAGCGGGGTTTACAATGAGCAGTTCTTC.

The V call is TRBV11-1, the J call TRBJ2-5; the match to TRBD2 covers 9 bases. There are 14 residues in the CDR3. CDR1 is SGHAT, CDR2 FQDESV, per germline (reference sequence). V dropped 4 bases and J dropped 5; count of bases not matched to a gene: 5. DNA of the CDR3: TGTGCCAGCAGCTATGGGACTAGCAAGGAGACCCAGTACTTC. It encodes CASSYGTSKETQYF.

The chain joins TRBV15 to TRBJ1-2; 10 bases fit TRBD1. Germline V gene data show CDR1 as LNHNV and CDR2 as YYDKDF (reference sequence). This CDR3 is built from 18 residues. V lost 0 bases to trimming and J lost 8 bases; unmatched junction nucleotides: 15. CDR3 residues: CATSRDGGQGIDPRGYTF. For the CDR3, the DNA is TGTGCCACCAGCAGAGATGGGGGACAGGGGATAGACCCTAGGGGCTACACCTTC. Complete variable domain (other parts from reference TRBV15 and TRBJ1-2): DAMVIQNPRYQVTQFGKPVTLSCSQTLNHNVMYWYQQKSSQAPKLLFHYYDKDFNNEADTPDNFQSRRPNTSFCFLDIRSPGLGDTAMYLCATSRDGGQGIDPRGYTFGSGTRLTVV.

On this clone itself: Other DNA sequences of this sample code for an identical CDR3. The chain is built from TRBV5-4 and TRBJ2-1, with D perhaps being TRBD1 or TRBD2 (7 bases each). The germline V gene has CDR1 SGHNT and CDR2 YYREEE (reference sequence). CDR3 length: 15 amino acids. Trimming took off 2 bases at V and 2 bases at J, with 11 bases between the two ends. The CDR3 nucleotides are TGTGCCAGCAGCTTTTCAGGGGGGGCCTACAATGAGCAGTTCTTC. Its translation: CASSFSGGAYNEQFF.

The rearrangement uses TRBV7-3 and TRBJ2-6; no clear D. Germline V gene data show CDR1 as SGHTA and CDR2 as FQGTGA. The CDR3 runs to 14 residues. Trimming took off 6 bases at V and 1 base at J, with 7 bases between the two ends. The DNA of the CDR3 is TGTGCCAGCAGTCAAAGGTCTGGGGCCAACGTCCTGACTTTC. Translated, it gives CASSQRSGANVLTF.

V and J are TRBV6-4 and TRBJ2-3; 12 bases agree with TRBD2. CDR3 length: 15 amino acids. In germline, CDR1 is MRHNA, CDR2 SNTAGT. Trimming took 6 bases from V and 4 from J; bases not matched to a gene: 5. The CDR3 spells CASSPSGGAADTQYF. The CDR3 DNA is TGTGCCAGCAGCCCTAGCGGGGGGGCCGCAGATACGCAGTATTTT.

A single count supports this clone. The genes are TRBV5-1 and TRBJ2-6; the D is unclear. Germline V gene data show CDR1 as SGHRS and CDR2 as YFSETQ. With 0 bases removed from V and 4 bases from J, the gap between germline ends came to 11 bases. CDR3 length: 16 residues. The CDR3 DNA is TGCGCCAGCAGCTTGGTAGTGGGTTCCGGGGCCAACGTCCTGACTTTC. It codes for CASSLVVGSGANVLTF.

The J gene is TRBJ1-2, the V gene TRBV4-2, with D uncertain. The CDR3 runs to 15 residues. Trimming stripped 0 bases from V and 3 bases from J, with 11 bases between. Germline loops: CDR1 LGHNA, CDR2 YNFKEQ. CDR3: CASSQDGQLYYGYTF. In DNA form, the CDR3 reads TGTGCCAGCAGCCAAGATGGCCAGCTATACTATGGCTACACCTTC.

The chain recombines TRBV5-6 with TRBJ2-2, with 8 bases identical to TRBD1. Looked up from germline, CDR1 is SGHDT and CDR2 is YYEEEE. The CDR3 has 16 residues. V dropped 4 bases and J dropped 0; count of bases not matched to a gene: 5. DNA for the CDR3: TGTGCCAGCAGCAAAGACAGGGGTTCGAACACCGGGGAGCTGTTTTTT. It translates to CASSKDRGSNTGELFF.

The chain combines TRBV27 with TRBJ1-6; D is ambiguous. Germline-derived CDR1 and CDR2 are MNHEY and SMNVEV (reference sequence). The V gene lost 2 bases and the J gene lost 9 bases, with 8 bases spanning the gap. The CDR3 covers 13 residues. CDR3 protein: CASSLSLFSPLHF. In DNA form, the CDR3 reads TGTGCCAGCAGTTTAAGCCTATTTTCACCCCTCCACTTT.

The chain uses TRBV27 and TRBJ2-5, with D unclear. The closer fit of TRBJ2-7 to the DNA end suggests the J call may be wrong. The CDR3 spans 14 residues. Germline CDR1 MNHEY, CDR2 SMNVEV (reference sequence). The DNA of the CDR3 is TGTGCCAGCAGTTTATCCGTCAACTCCTACGAGCAGTACTTC. The encoded protein is CASSLSVNSYEQYF.

CDR3 sequence: CASSLIPHFDSGNTIYF. CDR3 in DNA: TGTGCCAGTAGTCTCATCCCCCACTTTGACTCTGGAAACACCATATATTTT. The rearrangement links TRBV19 to TRBJ1-3; D not resolved. Germline lookup yields CDR1 LNHDA and CDR2 SQIVND (reference sequence). CDR3 size: 17 residues. V was shortened by 5 bases and J by 0 bases, with 17 bases between the two germline ends.

The CDR3 region has the DNA TGTGCCAGCAGCTTGGAGCAGAGGGCCGGCGGCTACACCTTC. Protein: CASSLEQRAGGYTF. This chain joins TRBV5-4 and TRBJ1-2; D gene uncertain. Trimming removed 0 bases from V and 8 bases from J, with 14 bases in between. CDR1 is SGHNT, CDR2 YYREEE, per germline (reference sequence). This CDR3 is 14 amino acids long.

This rearrangement joins TRBV9 to TRBJ2-3; no clear D. This CDR3 spans 13 amino acids. CDR1 and CDR2 (germline): SGDLS, YYNGEE. The V gene lost 0 bases and the J gene lost 3 bases, with 5 bases spanning the gap. CDR3 bases: TGTGCCAGCAGCGTAGAACCGACAGATACGCAGTATTTT. Translation: CASSVEPTDTQYF.

The chain has TRBV29-1 and TRBJ1-4, with TRBD1 identical over 7 bases. The V gene end was trimmed by 7 bases and the J gene end by 0 bases; junction bases not matched to a gene: 2. The CDR3 contains 13 residues. Germline CDR1 reads SQVTM; CDR2 reads ANQGSEA. CDR3 DNA: TGCAGCGGTGACAGGGCAACTAATGAAAAACTGTTTTTT. It translates to CSGDRATNEKLFF.

DNA of the CDR3: TGTGCCAGCACTCAGTCGCTACTCCATGAGCAGTTCTTC. It translates to CASTQSLLHEQFF. V usage is TRBV6-5 and J usage is TRBJ2-1, with no clear D. The V and J ends lost 7 bases and 8 bases respectively, with 15 bases between them. The CDR3 contains 13 residues. The germline V gene has CDR1 MNHEY and CDR2 SVGAGI.

CDR3 loop: CATSRGPGGSNTGELFF. DNA of the CDR3: TGTGCCACCAGCAGAGGGCCGGGGGGATCAAACACCGGGGAGCTGTTTTTT. V is TRBV15 and J is TRBJ2-2; 7 bases align to TRBD2. Trimming took 1 base from V and 2 from J; bases not matched to a gene: 7. CDR1 is LNHNV and CDR2 is YYDKDF in the germline V gene (reference sequence). The CDR3 sequence is 17 residues long.

The chain has TRBV7-2 and TRBJ1-2; weak D call: TRBD1 (5 bases). With 5 bases removed from V and 0 bases from J, the gap between germline ends came to 10 bases. CDR1 is SGHTA, CDR2 FQGNSA, per germline. This CDR3 comprises 14 residues. The CDR3 sequence: CASSNPTANYGYTF. CDR3 nucleotide sequence: TGTGCCAGCAGCAATCCGACAGCTAACTATGGCTACACCTTC.

J is TRBJ2-1 and V is TRBV19, with unresolved D. The germline V gene encodes CDR1 LNHDA and CDR2 SQIVND (reference sequence). The CDR3 covers 11 residues. The V end was cut by 5 bases, the J end by 10 bases, with 9 bases between. CDR3 sequence: CASSFGVEQFF. The CDR3 DNA is TGTGCCAGTAGTTTCGGAGTGGAGCAGTTCTTC.

The rearrangement uses TRBV4-3 and TRBJ1-2; D is undetermined. Germline V gives CDR1 LGHNA, CDR2 YSLEER. The germline V and J ends were trimmed by 0 bases and 2 bases, with 13 bases remaining between them. CDR3 length: 16 residues. The CDR3 DNA reads as TGCGCCAGCAGCCAAGAGGTATGGGATCCCAACTATGGCTACACCTTC. Translation: CASSQEVWDPNYGYTF.

V is TRBV11-3 and J is TRBJ1-3; D is undetermined. The CDR3 runs 17 residues. CDR1 and CDR2 from the germline V gene are SGHNT and YENEEA. V lost 0 bases to trimming and J lost 0 bases, with 12 bases between them. The CDR3 loop is CASSLDSGPSSGNTIYF. For the CDR3, the DNA is TGTGCCAGCAGCTTAGACTCGGGCCCCAGCTCTGGAAACACCATATATTTT.

The chain recombines TRBV18 with TRBJ2-3; possible D gene TRBD2, 6 bases. Deletions cut 3 bases from V and 2 bases from J, with 15 bases between. In germline, CDR1 is KGHSH, CDR2 LQKENI. CDR3 length: 16 amino acids. In DNA form, the CDR3 reads TGTGCCAGCTCACCCTCCCTGCTAGCGAACACAGATACGCAGTATTTT. Protein sequence: CASSPSLLANTDTQYF. The complete variable domain, with remaining parts taken from reference TRBV18 and TRBJ2-3, reads NAGVMQNPRHLVRRRGQEARLRCSPMKGHSHVYWYRQLPEEGLKFMVYLQKENIIDESGMPKERFSAEFPKEGPSILRIQQVVRGDSAAYFCASSPSLLANTDTQYFGPGTRLTVL.

This chain connects TRBV6-1 to TRBJ2-7; no definite D call. The germline V gene has CDR1 MNHNS and CDR2 SASEGT. This CDR3 is built from 14 residues. V lost 8 bases, J lost 3 bases, and 17 bases lay in between. The CDR3 region is CASLERADDYEQYF. The DNA of the CDR3 is TGTGCCAGCCTAGAACGGGCGGATGACTACGAGCAGTACTTC.

The gene calls are TRBV7-9 and TRBJ2-3; tentatively, D is TRBD1 or TRBD2 (5 bases each). Looked up from germline, CDR1 is SEHNR and CDR2 is FQNEAQ (reference sequence). V lost 3 bases to trimming and J lost 0 bases, with 22 bases between them. CDR3 size: 19 residues. The CDR3 reads CASSLKNYRGPHSTDTQYF. The CDR3 DNA sequence: TGTGCCAGCAGCTTGAAGAACTACCGGGGACCGCATAGCACAGATACGCAGTATTTT.

The V gene is TRBV6-1, the J gene TRBJ1-5; D remains ambiguous. The germline CDR1 and CDR2 sequences are MNHNS and SASEGT. This CDR3 region has 12 residues. V lost 5 bases and J 4 bases, leaving 6 bases between the germline ends. The CDR3 sequence is CASSISNQPQHF. The CDR3 bases are TGTGCCAGCAGTATCTCAAATCAGCCCCAGCATTTT.

This chain joins TRBV6-1 and TRBJ1-1, with TRBD1 as a possible D gene (5 bases). Germline loops: CDR1 MNHNS, CDR2 SASEGT. V was pared by 7 bases and J by 2 bases, with 11 bases between. The CDR3 sequence is 13 residues long. CDR3 loop: CASIGHLNTEAFF. DNA of the CDR3: TGTGCCAGCATAGGACACTTAAACACTGAAGCTTTCTTT.